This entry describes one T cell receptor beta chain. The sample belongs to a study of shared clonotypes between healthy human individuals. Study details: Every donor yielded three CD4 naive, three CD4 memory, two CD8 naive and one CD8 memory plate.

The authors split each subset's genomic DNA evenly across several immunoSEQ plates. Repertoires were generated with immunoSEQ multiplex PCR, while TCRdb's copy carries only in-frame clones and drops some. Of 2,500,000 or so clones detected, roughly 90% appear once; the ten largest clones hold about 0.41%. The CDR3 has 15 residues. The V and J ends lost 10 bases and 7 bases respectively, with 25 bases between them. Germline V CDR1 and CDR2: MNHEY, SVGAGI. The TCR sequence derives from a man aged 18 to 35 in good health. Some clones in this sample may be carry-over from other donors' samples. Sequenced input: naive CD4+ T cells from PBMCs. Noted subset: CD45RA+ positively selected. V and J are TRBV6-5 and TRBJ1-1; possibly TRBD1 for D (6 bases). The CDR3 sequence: CATQLGGAVESEAFF. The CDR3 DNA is TGTGCCACCCAGTTGGGGGGCGCAGTGGAAAGTGAAGCTTTCTTT.